This T cell receptor beta chain stems from a study of T cell responses to AZD1222 COVID-19 vaccine. Method: immunoSEQ multiplex PCR; TCRdb's copy keeps in-frame clones and lacks some. The table lists more than 150,000 clones, 90% of them singletons, with approximately 1.4% in the top ten. Points on this clone: The antigen is undetermined.

The CDR3 consists of 14 residues. Trimming took 4 bases from V and 5 from J, leaving 17 bases between them. The germline CDR1 and CDR2 sequences are GTSNPN and SVGIG (reference sequence). Study-level findings and limits: Baseline serostatus was positive in only six AZD1222 recipients. Donor demographics were predominantly white British with a female majority; clonal diversity may be underestimated. Vaccine-related CD4 TCRs covered spike, predominating at 160-218 and 743-854. Spike-specific TCR breadth and depth went up after people got two AZD1222 doses.

The chain uses TRBV30 and TRBJ1-1, with a weak D call TRBD1 (5 bases). The sequence was obtained from an adult who received the AZD1222 COVID-19 vaccine. Sequenced here: peripheral blood, sampled 28 days after the second AZD1222 dose. The CDR3 DNA follows: TGTGCCTGGATCACCGGTGGGGGGAGGACTGAAGCTTTCTTT. Translating it yields CAWITGGGRTEAFF.